This T cell receptor (beta chain) appears in the sequencing data of a study of cytomegalovirus exposure and HLA in healthy donors. With 60 Vbeta and 13 Jbeta primers, the PCR was carried out. The data were produced by immunoSEQ multiplex PCR, yet TCRdb's version contains in-frame clones alone and is incomplete. This sample has 110,000 to 150,000 clones; roughly 80% occur once, and the top ten carry approximately 8.3%. Everyone who donated was a healthy bone marrow donor. Concerning this clone itself: Its antigen is as yet unknown.

V shed 6 bases, J shed 6 bases, and the junction held 6 bases outside the gene matches. The germline V gene has CDR1 KGHSH and CDR2 LQKENI. This CDR3 region has 16 residues. Study-wide results and caveats: In an earlier analysis, productive rearrangement rates for most beta V segments clustered near 87% or 30%. In a later analysis, V- and J-gene trimming of beta chains associated with a DCLRE1C missense variant, replicated independently. Rarity marked most TCR sequences, yet some public TCRs occurred in many donors.

The TCR originated in a woman aged 50 to 60 in good health and CMV-seropositive. The J gene is TRBJ1-6, the V gene TRBV18, with 12 bases matching TRBD1. Sequenced material: PBMCs. The CDR3 region has the DNA TGTGCCAGCTCCAGGGGACAGGGGGCAGGTAATTCACCCCTCCACTTT. Its translation: CASSRGQGAGNSPLHF.